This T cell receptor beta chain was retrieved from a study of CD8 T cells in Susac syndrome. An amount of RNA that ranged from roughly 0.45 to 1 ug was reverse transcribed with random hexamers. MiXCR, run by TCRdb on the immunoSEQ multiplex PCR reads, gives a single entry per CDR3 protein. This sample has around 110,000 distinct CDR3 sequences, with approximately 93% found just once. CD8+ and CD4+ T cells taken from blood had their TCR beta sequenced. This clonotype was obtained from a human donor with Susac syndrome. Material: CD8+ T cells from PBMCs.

The DNA for the CDR3 is TGCAGCGTTGAAGATCCGGACAGGGTTCGGGCTGAAGCTTTCTTT. Translation gives CSVEDPDRVRAEAFF. This chain connects TRBV29-1 to TRBJ1-1; 8 bases map to TRBD1. CDR3 length equals 15 residues. Looked up from germline, CDR1 is SQVTM and CDR2 is ANQGSEA. V lost 0 bases and J lost 6; bases outside the gene matches: 9.